Described below is a single T cell receptor beta chain sequence and its context. Baseline, cycle 4 day 1, and cycle 7 day 1 were the blood sampling points. The source of the sample is a study of OX40 agonist ivuxolimab in advanced cancers. Whole-study context: Patients' therapy was ivuxolimab, an antibody that acts as an agonist of OX40 (CD134). Three dose-escalation patients had partial responses: one with hepatocellular carcinoma and two with cutaneous melanoma.

V lost 5 bases to trimming and J lost 5 bases, with 10 bases between them. CDR3 length equals 13 residues. Germline V gene data show CDR1 as LNHDA and CDR2 as SQIVND (reference sequence). Profiling relied on immunoSEQ multiplex PCR, and the TCRdb table lists in-frame clones only, not all of them. The data contain approximately 57,000 clones, approximately 89% of them seen just once; the ten biggest clones take up roughly 3%. The input for sequencing was CD4+ or CD8+ T cells sorted from blood, taken in a trial of the OX40 agonist ivuxolimab. The rearrangement links TRBV19 to TRBJ1-3; a possible D gene is TRBD1 (6 bases). The receptor comes from an adult with an advanced solid tumor such as melanoma, head and neck, liver or kidney cancer. The chain's CDR3 is CASSLTGRNTIYF. CDR3 in DNA: TGTGCCAGTAGTTTAACAGGGAGAAACACCATATATTTT.